In its sample, the clone carrying this TCR beta chain was seen many times. Its specificity is not known. This specimen comes from a study of blood T cells in healthy people across ages. With a J-beta primer mix and a sample-barcoded 5' primer, a second PCR ran about 7 to 12 cycles. TCRdb reprocessed the 5' RACE reads via MiXCR and lists one record per CDR3 protein. The sample records over 550,000 distinct CDR3 sequences, about 30% being singletons. CDR1 and CDR2 (germline): LNHNV, YYDKDF (reference sequence). The CDR3 sequence is 14 residues long. V gave up 3 bases and J gave up 2 bases; unmatched junction bases: 1. Regarding the study as a whole: Diversity estimates from one million T cells were considered underestimates.

This receptor was taken from a woman older than 75 in good health. The chain combines TRBV15 with TRBJ2-5; 9 bases are a match to TRBD1. The specimen was blood. The DNA of the CDR3 is TGTGCCACCAGCAGGGGGACAGGGCAAGAGACCCAGTACTTC. Translation gives CATSRGTGQETQYF.